These T cell receptor beta chains were read from a single sample in a study of blood T cell repertoires in COVID-19. Clones were read by immunoSEQ multiplex PCR, and TCRdb kept only the in-frame ones, dropping some. The sample lists around 73,000 clones; 70% to 85% were seen once. The sample consisted of peripheral blood. These receptors came from a woman aged 55-70 years with acute or convalescent COVID-19. CDR3s include the opening cysteine and the closing phenylalanine or tryptophan. A D gene is named only where the DNA matches it firmly. Where a row states a size, it is once, few, many or the class of an expanded clone; other rows omit it.

>TRBD1|.|TRBJ1-1|TRBV12-3/TRBV12-4
CASTKSWTGEAFF
TGTGCCAGCACGAAATCGTGGACAGGCGAAGCTTTCTTT
>TRBD1|.|TRBJ1-5|TRBV11-2
CASSLGTGGQPQHF
TGTGCCAGCAGCTTGGGGACAGGGGGACAGCCCCAGCATTTT
>TRBD1|few|TRBJ2-2|TRBV6-5
CASSRDRGTGELFF
TGTGCCAGCAGTAGAGACAGGGGGACCGGGGAGCTGTTTTTT
>TRBD2|.|TRBJ2-1|TRBV11-3
CASSLGMSAGGLENEQFF
TGTGCCAGCAGCCTCGGAATGTCGGCGGGGGGGCTGGAGAATGAGCAGTTCTTC
>.|.|TRBJ2-2|TRBV7-2
CASSLLVGGPTGELFF
TGTGCCAGCAGCTTATTGGTCGGGGGGCCCACCGGGGAGCTGTTTTTT
>.|.|TRBJ2-6|TRBV7-6
CASSSPGGGYGSSGANVLTF
TGTGCCAGCAGCTCCCCTGGAGGGGGCTACGGTAGCTCTGGGGCCAACGTCCTGACTTTC
>TRBD1|.|TRBJ1-5|TRBV30
CAWSKDRAQPQHF
TGTGCCTGGAGTAAAGACAGGGCTCAGCCCCAGCATTTT
>TRBD1|.|TRBJ2-7|TRBV7-9
CASSLETGGAHEQYF
TGTGCCAGCAGCTTAGAAACAGGGGGCGCGCACGAGCAGTACTTC
>.|.|TRBJ1-1|TRBV13
CASSPRSLNTEAFF
TGTGCCAGCAGCCCGCGCTCCTTGAACACTGAAGCTTTCTTT
>.|.|TRBJ2-1|TRBV2
CASSEVGLNNEQFF
TGTGCCAGCAGTGAAGTCGGACTGAACAATGAGCAGTTCTTC
>TRBD1|.|TRBJ1-6|TRBV4-1
CASSQEAGGSPLHF
TGCGCCAGCAGCCAAGAGGCAGGGGGCTCACCCCTCCACTTT
>.|.|TRBJ2-7|TRBV19
CASSTGLGYEQYF
TGTGCCAGTAGTACAGGGCTGGGGTACGAGCAGTACTTC
>TRBD1|.|TRBJ2-7|TRBV6-5
CASNPGGYEQYF
TGTGCCAGCAATCCAGGGGGCTACGAGCAGTACTTC
>.|few|TRBJ1-2|TRBV6-5
CASRPGGVKYYGYTF
TGTGCCAGCAGGCCCGGGGGGGTAAAGTACTATGGCTACACCTTC
>TRBD1|few|TRBJ1-3|TRBV5-1
CASSSGQEGSDTIYF
TGCGCCAGCAGCTCGGGACAGGAGGGGAGTGACACCATATATTTT
>TRBD1|.|TRBJ2-7|TRBV5-1
CASSFGTDRVYEQYF
TGCGCCAGCAGCTTCGGTACGGACAGGGTCTACGAGCAGTACTTC
>.|once|TRBJ2-3|TRBV19
CASSQRSGDTQYF
TGTGCCAGTAGTCAAAGGAGTGGGGATACGCAGTATTTT
>TRBD1|few|TRBJ1-4|TRBV5-1
CASSLGLGQGTEKLFF
TGCGCCAGCAGCTTGGGTTTGGGACAGGGTACTGAAAAACTGTTTTTT
>.|.|TRBJ2-1|TRBV7-3
CASSLNLRANEQFF
TGTGCCAGCAGCTTAAACCTCAGGGCTAATGAGCAGTTCTTC
>TRBD1|.|TRBJ1-2|TRBV5-1
CASSFNLGQGNYGYTF
TGCGCCAGCAGCTTTAACCTCGGACAGGGGAACTATGGCTACACCTTC
>TRBD1|.|TRBJ1-2|TRBV5-6
CASSWGQSNYGYTF
TGTGCCAGCAGCTGGGGACAGTCAAACTATGGCTACACCTTC
>TRBD1|few|TRBJ1-6|TRBV5-1
CASSLGDRGQSRSPLHF
TGCGCCAGCAGCTTGGGAGACAGGGGGCAATCTCGGTCACCCCTCCACTTT
>.|.|TRBJ1-2|TRBV6-1
CASSEVRGNGYTF
TGTGCCAGCAGTGAAGTTAGGGGAAATGGCTACACCTTC
>TRBD2|.|TRBJ2-3|TRBV14
CASSHRGSRREGDTQYF
TGTGCCAGCAGCCACCGAGGTTCTCGGCGGGAGGGGGATACGCAGTATTTT
>.|.|TRBJ1-6|TRBV5-1
CASSFYQGRNNSPLHF
TGCGCCAGCAGCTTTTACCAGGGCCGTAATAATTCACCCCTCCACTTT
>TRBD2|.|TRBJ2-5|TRBV7-9
CASSSGLAGETQYF
TGTGCCAGCAGCTCCGGACTAGCCGGAGAGACCCAGTACTTC
>.|.|TRBJ2-3|TRBV6-4
CASSPQWTDTQYF
TGTGCCAGCAGCCCACAGTGGACAGATACGCAGTATTTT
>TRBD1|.|TRBJ2-1|TRBV24-1
CATSDFVPGQGNEQFF
TGTGCCACCAGTGACTTTGTCCCGGGACAGGGGAATGAGCAGTTCTTC
>TRBD1|.|TRBJ1-4|TRBV5-1
CASSRDRGNEKLFF
TGCGCCAGCAGCAGAGACAGGGGTAATGAAAAACTGTTTTTT
>.|.|TRBJ2-1|TRBV27
CASSRGYMVEAGEQFF
TGTGCCAGCAGTCGGGGTTATATGGTTGAGGCGGGTGAGCAGTTCTTC
>TRBD2|.|TRBJ2-2|TRBV27
CASSLFGIAGGLDTGELFF
TGTGCCAGCAGTTTATTCGGGATAGCGGGAGGGCTGGACACCGGGGAGCTGTTTTTT
>TRBD1|.|TRBJ2-1|TRBV5-4
CASSLDRVSEQFF
TGTGCCAGCAGCTTAGACAGGGTTAGTGAGCAGTTCTTC
>.|few|TRBJ1-6|TRBV30
CAWRAGLHNSPLHF
TGTGCCTGGAGGGCAGGGCTACATAATTCACCCCTCCACTTT
>.|.|TRBJ1-3|TRBV6-5
CASSPQGLSGNTIYF
TGTGCCAGCAGTCCACAGGGTTTGTCCGGAAACACCATATATTTT
>.|.|TRBJ1-6|TRBV6-5
CASTGRSLNSPLHF
TGTGCCAGCACGGGTCGGAGCCTAAATTCACCCCTCCACTTT
>.|once|TRBJ2-5|TRBV30
CAWSGDAVPGETQYF
TGTGCCTGGAGTGGAGATGCGGTCCCGGGGGAGACCCAGTACTTC
>.|.|TRBJ1-6|TRBV19
CASSGGSSYNSPLHF
TGTGCCAGTAGTGGTGGGAGCTCGTATAATTCACCCCTCCACTTT
>.|.|TRBJ1-2|TRBV30
CAWTFGGNGYTF
TGTGCCTGGACCTTTGGCGGCAATGGCTACACCTTC
>.|once|TRBJ1-5|TRBV6-1
CARDNLDNQPQHF
TGTGCCAGAGACAATCTCGACAATCAGCCCCAGCATTTT
>.|few|TRBJ1-1|TRBV10-3
CAISESDTEAFF
TGTGCCATCAGTGAGTCCGACACTGAAGCTTTCTTT
>.|once|TRBJ2-3|TRBV3-1/TRBV3-2
CASSQPGTSQDTQYF
TGTGCCAGCAGCCAGCCCGGGACTTCCCAAGATACGCAGTATTTT